This TCR beta chain derives from a study of T cell responses to AZD1222 COVID-19 vaccine. The CDR3 loop spans 15 amino acids. Germline lookup yields CDR1 SGHNT and CDR2 YYREEE (reference sequence). V was shortened by 0 bases and J by 5 bases, with 9 bases between the two germline ends. Repertoires were generated with immunoSEQ multiplex PCR, while TCRdb's copy carries only in-frame clones and drops some. This sample has around 120,000 clones, with around 93% found just once. The sample here was peripheral blood, taken on day 0 of AZD1222 vaccination. The chain couples TRBV5-4 to TRBJ1-6; D ambiguous. The clonotype originates from an adult in good health. For the CDR3, the DNA is TGTGCCAGCAGCTTGGAGGGCGGAAATAATTCACCCCTCCACTTT. Translated: CASSLEGGNNSPLHF.